These T cell receptor beta chains were read from a single sample in a study of blood T cell repertoires in COVID-19. TCRdb's table, derived via immunoSEQ multiplex PCR, lists solely in-frame clones and lacks some. The sample records about 60,000 clones, about 82% being singletons. The source material was peripheral blood. These receptors were taken from a human donor in a cohort sampled during active COVID-19. Both conserved end residues are part of each CDR3. Each record gives: clone size, V gene, D gene, J gene, CDR3 protein, CDR3 DNA. A D gene is named only where the DNA matches it firmly. Some rows have no size entry. The others give once, few or many, or a class for an expanded clone.

size: NA
V: TRBV5-6
D: TRBD1
J: TRBJ1-1
CDR3: CASSFWDRGSEAFF
DNA: TGTGCCAGCAGCTTCTGGGACAGGGGGAGTGAAGCTTTCTTT

size: NA
V: TRBV2
D: TRBD1
J: TRBJ2-2
CDR3: CASSTGTGGTGELFF
DNA: TGTGCCAGCAGTACCGGGACAGGGGGCACCGGGGAGCTGTTTTTT

size: few
V: TRBV7-6
D: NA
J: TRBJ2-5
CDR3: CASSLAWGPQETQYF
DNA: TGTGCCAGCAGCTTAGCCTGGGGGCCCCAAGAGACCCAGTACTTC

size: NA
V: TRBV7-9
D: TRBD2
J: TRBJ2-1
CDR3: CASSFSGGDNEQFF
DNA: TGTGCCAGCAGCTTTAGCGGGGGAGACAATGAGCAGTTCTTC

size: once
V: TRBV11-2
D: NA
J: TRBJ1-3
CDR3: CASSLGQQTESSGNTIYF
DNA: TGTGCCAGCAGCTTAGGCCAGCAGACGGAGAGCTCTGGAAACACCATATATTTT

size: NA
V: TRBV5-4
D: NA
J: TRBJ2-1
CDR3: CASSMRLETYNEQFF
DNA: TGTGCCAGCAGCATGCGGCTCGAAACCTACAATGAGCAGTTCTTC

size: NA
V: TRBV7-2
D: NA
J: TRBJ1-5
CDR3: CASSLGGAHGQPQHF
DNA: TGTGCCAGCAGCTTGGGAGGGGCGCATGGTCAGCCCCAGCATTTT

size: NA
V: TRBV7-8
D: TRBD2
J: TRBJ2-7
CDR3: CASSLASGGDPYF
DNA: TGTGCCAGCAGCTTAGCGTCGGGGGGAGATCCGTACTTC

size: few
V: TRBV10-3
D: NA
J: TRBJ1-2
CDR3: CAISDPGAAANYGYTF
DNA: TGTGCCATCAGTGATCCAGGGGCCGCCGCTAACTATGGCTACACCTTC

size: NA
V: TRBV10-1
D: NA
J: TRBJ2-3
CDR3: CASSEGRVPSTDTQYF
DNA: TGCGCCAGCAGTGAGGGCCGGGTTCCGAGCACAGATACGCAGTATTTT

size: NA
V: TRBV6-5
D: NA
J: TRBJ1-3
CDR3: CASSYRPGSGNTIYF
DNA: TGTGCCAGCAGTTACCGGCCGGGCTCTGGAAACACCATATATTTT

size: NA
V: TRBV7-8
D: NA
J: TRBJ2-6
CDR3: CASSPSISGANVLTF
DNA: TGTGCCAGCAGCCCCAGTATCTCTGGGGCCAACGTCCTGACTTTC

size: NA
V: TRBV10-3
D: TRBD1
J: TRBJ1-5
CDR3: CAISGQGLDQPQHF
DNA: TGTGCCATCAGTGGACAGGGGCTGGATCAGCCCCAGCATTTT

size: NA
V: TRBV6-1
D: TRBD1
J: TRBJ2-7
CDR3: CASSDPSKTGDYEQYF
DNA: TGTGCCAGCAGTGACCCATCCAAGACAGGGGATTACGAGCAGTACTTC

size: NA
V: TRBV4-3
D: NA
J: TRBJ1-3
CDR3: CASSQVRYIGEESRNTIYF
DNA: TGCGCCAGCAGCCAAGTACGGTATATCGGGGAGGAGTCCCGAAACACCATATATTTT

size: NA
V: TRBV29-1
D: TRBD1
J: TRBJ2-5
CDR3: CSVDKTGMETQYF
DNA: TGCAGCGTGGACAAGACAGGGATGGAGACCCAGTACTTC

size: once
V: TRBV5-1
D: NA
J: TRBJ1-5
CDR3: CASSLTVGNQPQHF
DNA: TGCGCCAGCAGCTTGACAGTGGGTAATCAGCCCCAGCATTTT

size: NA
V: TRBV6-2/TRBV6-3
D: NA
J: TRBJ1-1
CDR3: CASSLSGGNTEAFF
DNA: TGTGCCAGCAGTTTGTCGGGGGGTAACACTGAAGCTTTCTTT

size: NA
V: TRBV28
D: NA
J: TRBJ1-4
CDR3: CASSFSGLGEKLFF
DNA: TGTGCCAGCAGTTTTTCAGGGTTGGGCGAAAAACTGTTTTTT

size: NA
V: TRBV6-1
D: NA
J: TRBJ1-4
CDR3: CASSEARQQNEKLFF
DNA: TGTGCCAGCAGTGAAGCGCGGCAGCAGAATGAAAAACTGTTTTTT

size: NA
V: TRBV18
D: NA
J: TRBJ2-5
CDR3: CASSPIGTGRQETQYF
DNA: TGTGCCAGCTCACCAATTGGCACAGGGAGACAAGAGACCCAGTACTTC